The rows below give T cell receptor beta chains drawn from one sample of a study of blood T cell repertoires in COVID-19. Libraries were prepared by immunoSEQ multiplex PCR; TCRdb keeps only in-frame clonotypes and omits some of them. The sample shows fewer than 450,000 clones, around 90% of them seen only once. Sequencing input: PBMCs or T cells enriched from blood (not recorded which). The receptors here all came from a man aged 18 to 29 who had recovered from COVID-19. Each CDR3 is given with its conserved first and last residue. A D gene is named only where the DNA matches it firmly. Only some rows state a clone size, as once, few, many or a class for expanded clones.

TRBJ2-1 | 14 | TRBV19 | . | . | CASSIESPDNEQFF | TGTGCCAGTAGTATAGAAAGCCCCGACAATGAGCAGTTCTTC
TRBJ2-3 | 17 | TRBV5-1 | TRBD1 | . | CASSDPRDRVSTDTQYF | TGCGCCAGCAGCGACCCCCGGGACAGGGTGAGCACAGATACGCAGTATTTT
TRBJ1-2 | 13 | TRBV7-3 | . | . | CASSLISGGGYTF | TGTGCCAGCAGCTTAATAAGTGGAGGCGGCTACACCTTC
TRBJ2-2 | 13 | TRBV19 | . | once | CASSIWGAGELFF | TGTGCCAGTAGTATATGGGGGGCCGGGGAGCTGTTTTTT
TRBJ2-3 | 15 | TRBV6-5 | TRBD1 | . | CASTSPGQGTDTQYF | TGTGCCAGCACCTCCCCGGGACAGGGTACAGATACGCAGTATTTT
TRBJ1-5 | 15 | TRBV6-5 | . | . | CASSLSGPGNQPQHF | TGTGCCAGCAGCCTCTCCGGACCGGGGAATCAGCCCCAGCATTTT
TRBJ1-2 | 14 | TRBV7-3 | TRBD1 | . | CASSPGQGAYGYTF | TGTGCCAGCAGCCCCGGACAGGGGGCGTATGGCTACACCTTC
TRBJ2-7 | 14 | TRBV12-5 | . | . | CASGLGGSRGEQYF | TGTGCTAGTGGTTTGGGGGGATCCAGGGGCGAGCAGTACTTC
TRBJ2-7 | 16 | TRBV24-1 | TRBD2 | . | CATSDGTSGRAYEQYF | TGTGCCACCAGTGATGGGACTAGCGGGAGGGCCTACGAGCAGTACTTC
TRBJ1-2 | 14 | TRBV5-4 | TRBD1 | . | CASSSWTGGEGYTF | TGTGCCAGCAGCTCCTGGACAGGGGGCGAAGGCTACACCTTC
TRBJ2-6 | 14 | TRBV9 | . | . | CASSVGPGANVLTF | TGTGCCAGCAGCGTTGGCCCTGGGGCCAACGTCCTGACTTTC
TRBJ2-7 | 15 | TRBV6-5 | . | . | CASSRGLASSYEQYF | TGTGCCAGCAGCCGGGGACTGGCGAGCTCCTACGAGCAGTACTTC
TRBJ1-2 | 16 | TRBV19 | . | . | CASSIPPPGESFGYTF | TGTGCCAGTAGTATACCCCCACCAGGTGAAAGTTTCGGCTACACCTTC
TRBJ2-7 | 15 | TRBV3-1/TRBV3-2 | TRBD2 | once | CASSHGGSVSYEQYF | TGTGCCAGCAGCCACGGCGGGAGCGTCTCCTACGAGCAGTACTTC
TRBJ2-3 | 15 | TRBV9 | . | . | CASSVAQGPEHTQYF | TGTGCCAGCAGCGTAGCACAGGGCCCCGAACATACGCAGTATTTT
TRBJ1-2 | 16 | TRBV27 | TRBD1 | once | CASSSRAGTGGYGYTF | TGTGCCAGCAGTTCGAGGGCCGGGACAGGGGGCTATGGCTACACCTTC
TRBJ1-1 | 14 | TRBV14 | . | . | CASSQYEMNTEAFF | TGTGCCAGCAGCCAATATGAGATGAACACTGAAGCTTTCTTT
TRBJ1-2 | 14 | TRBV25-1 | . | . | CASRETGLVEDYTF | TGTGCCAGCCGTGAAACAGGGTTGGTGGAAGACTACACCTTC
TRBJ1-6 | 13 | TRBV27 | . | . | CASSLGGASPLHF | TGTGCCAGCAGTTTGGGGGGAGCTTCACCCCTCCACTTT
TRBJ1-5 | 13 | TRBV5-4 | . | . | CASSSGTTQPQHF | TGTGCCAGCAGCAGCGGGACAACCCAGCCCCAGCATTTT
TRBJ2-1 | 16 | TRBV7-3 | . | . | CASSLRAGTGYNEQFF | TGTGCCAGCAGCTTAAGAGCGGGGACAGGATACAATGAGCAGTTCTTC
TRBJ2-3 | 15 | TRBV2 | TRBD1 | . | CASSEGGQGGDTQYF | TGTGCCAGCAGTGAAGGAGGACAGGGAGGAGATACGCAGTATTTT
TRBJ2-3 | 16 | TRBV30 | TRBD2 | . | CAWQREGRVGTDTQYF | TGTGCCTGGCAGCGGGAGGGCCGAGTGGGCACAGATACGCAGTATTTT
TRBJ2-1 | 11 | TRBV6-5 | . | once | CASRGQNEQFF | TGTGCCAGCAGAGGACAGAATGAGCAGTTCTTC
TRBJ1-2 | 15 | TRBV6-5 | TRBD1 | . | CASSSSTGTGYGYTF | TGTGCCAGCAGTTCCTCCACCGGGACAGGATATGGCTACACCTTC
TRBJ2-1 | 14 | TRBV18 | . | . | CASSPGLANNEQFF | TGTGCCAGCTCACCGGGTCTAGCGAACAATGAGCAGTTCTTC
TRBJ1-2 | 15 | TRBV2 | . | few | CASSESRTPNYGYTF | TGTGCCAGCAGTGAATCAAGGACACCTAACTATGGCTACACCTTC